The 2 T cell receptor beta chains below all came from one sample that was sequenced in a study of shared clonotypes between healthy human individuals. Generated by immunoSEQ multiplex PCR, the TCRdb table keeps only in-frame clones and is missing some. The sample yields some 2,000,000 clones, almost 96% seen once. Sequenced: naive CD4+ T cells sorted from blood. Described subset: CD45RA+ positively selected. The receptors were sampled from a man between 18 and 29 years old in good health.

This chain links TRBV10-3 with TRBJ2-1; 9 bases are a match to TRBD2. The V segment lost 5 bases and the J segment 7 bases; nucleotides outside the gene matches: 9. Germline V gene lookup returns CDR1 ENHRY and CDR2 SYGVKD. The length of the CDR3 is 15 residues. The CDR3 here is CAISFDSGLANEQFF. The CDR3 DNA reads TGTGCCATCAGTTTCGACTCCGGACTAGCGAATGAGCAGTTCTTC.

As concerns this clone: In the same sample, other DNA sequences code for this CDR3. This rearrangement joins TRBV18 to TRBJ1-3, with 7 bases matching TRBD1. Trimming at V came to 3 bases and at J to 0 bases, leaving 5 bases not matched to a gene. CDR1 and CDR2 from the germline V gene are KGHSH and LQKENI. The length of the CDR3 is 16 residues. The CDR3 protein is CASSPGQIISGNTIYF. The DNA of the CDR3 is TGTGCCAGCTCACCGGGACAGATAATCTCTGGAAACACCATATATTTT.